This T cell receptor (beta chain) was recorded in a study of T cell changes during pregnancy in multiple sclerosis. Generated by immunoSEQ multiplex PCR, the TCRdb table keeps only in-frame clones and is missing some. This sample has around 100,000 clones, with roughly 93% found just once. CDR1 and CDR2 from the germline V gene are MNHEY and SMNVEV (reference sequence). This CDR3 comprises 12 residues. V was shortened by 8 bases and J by 3 bases, with 11 bases between the two germline ends. The sequence was collected from a female donor with multiple sclerosis, enrolled in a pregnancy study. The chain carries TRBV27 and TRBJ2-7; possibly TRBD1 for D (5 bases). Here the sequenced sample was peripheral blood, taken after pregnancy. In nucleotides, the CDR3 is TGTGCCAGCGGGGTGGACATCTACGAGCAGTACTTC. This translates into CASGVDIYEQYF.